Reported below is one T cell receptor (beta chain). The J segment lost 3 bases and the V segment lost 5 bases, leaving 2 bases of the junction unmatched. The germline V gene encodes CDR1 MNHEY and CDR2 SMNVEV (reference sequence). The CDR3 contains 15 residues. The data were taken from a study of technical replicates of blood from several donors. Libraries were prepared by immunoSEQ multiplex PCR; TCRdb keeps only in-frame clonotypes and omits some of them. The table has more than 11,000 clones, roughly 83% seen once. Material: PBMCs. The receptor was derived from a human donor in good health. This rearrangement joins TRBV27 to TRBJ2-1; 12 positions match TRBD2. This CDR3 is CASSLAGGLYNEQFF. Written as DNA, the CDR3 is TGTGCCAGCAGTCTAGCGGGAGGGCTCTACAATGAGCAGTTCTTC.